The 31 T cell receptor beta chains listed next were all sequenced from one sample in a study of T-cell reconstitution after alpha-beta-depleted transplantation in children. Preparation of the TCRbeta library was carried out with unique molecular identifiers. TCRdb reprocessed the PCR reads via MiXCR and lists one record per CDR3 protein. The sample lists fewer than 550,000 distinct CDR3 sequences, about 10% seen once, with less than 15% in the top ten. The specimen was PBMCs, mostly from graft donor cells, collected 180 days after TCRalphabeta/CD19-depleted stem cell transplant. Every receptor here comes from a female patient younger than 10 who had a stem cell transplant for aplastic anemia, so the T cells may come from the graft donor.

The chain recombines TRBV7-6 with TRBJ1-1; weak D call: TRBD1 (6 bases). The germline gives CDR1 SGHVS, CDR2 FNYEAQ. The CDR3 loop spans 16 amino acids. Trimming pared 2 bases from V and 5 bases from J, leaving 18 bases between. In DNA, the CDR3 is TGTGCCAGCAGCTTACCCAAAGCGGGGGCGCGGACTGAAGCTTTCTTT. Amino acids: CASSLPKAGARTEAFF.

This rearrangement joins TRBV7-9 to TRBJ2-7, with D possibly TRBD2 on 5 matching bases. V gave up 5 bases and J gave up 3 bases, with 8 bases separating them. CDR1 and CDR2 (germline): SEHNR, FQNEAQ (reference sequence). The CDR3 is 12 amino acids. The CDR3 sequence is CASSVRDYEQYF. In DNA form, the CDR3 reads TGTGCCAGCAGCGTACGGGACTACGAGCAGTACTTC. Full variable domain (remainder filled in from reference TRBV7-9 and TRBJ2-7): DTGVSQNPRHKITKRGQNVTFRCDPISEHNRLYWYRQTLGQGPEFLTYFQNEAQLEKSRLLSDRFSAERPKGSFSTLEIQRTEQGDSAMYLCASSVRDYEQYFGPGTRLTVT.

Ten or more counts support this clonotype. This sequence joins TRBV7-6 and TRBJ1-2; a possible D gene is TRBD1 (5 bases). Germline V gene sequence: CDR1 SGHVS, CDR2 FNYEAQ. V gave up 1 base and J gave up 7 bases, with 10 bases separating them. The CDR3 has 13 amino acids. This chain's CDR3 is CASSLGGRIGYTF. The CDR3 DNA sequence: TGTGCCAGCAGCTTAGGGGGCCGTATTGGCTACACCTTC.

The genes are TRBV5-1 and TRBJ2-3; 13 positions match TRBD2. CDR1 is SGHRS and CDR2 is YFSETQ in the germline V gene. CDR3 length: 19 amino acids. Trimming at V came to 2 bases and at J to 6 bases, leaving 15 bases not matched to a gene. The CDR3 reads CASSLSSPTSGRRGDTQYF. The CDR3 bases are TGCGCCAGCAGCTTATCCTCCCCGACTAGCGGGAGGCGGGGGGATACGCAGTATTTT.

V and J are TRBV4-3 and TRBJ2-7, with 11 bases matching TRBD1. This CDR3 is 13 amino acids long. Germline trimming cut 5 bases from V and 6 bases from J; bases unmatched to any gene: 3. Germline CDR1 and CDR2: LGHNA and YSLEER. The CDR3 bases are TGCGCCAGCAGCAGGGACAGGGGGTCCGAGCAGTACGTC. It is translated as CASSRDRGSEQYV.

This clonotype was counted between two and nine times. The chain joins TRBV7-9 to TRBJ2-7; 13 bases align to TRBD2. CDR3 size: 15 residues. In germline, CDR1 is SEHNR, CDR2 FQNEAQ (reference sequence). With V trimmed by 4 bases and J by 6 bases, 6 bases remained unmatched. The CDR3 DNA follows: TGTGCCAGCAGCTCCAGGACTAGCGGGAGAACCGAGCAGTACTTC. Encoded protein: CASSSRTSGRTEQYF.

This clonotype occurred many times. The chain joins TRBV15 to TRBJ1-1, with D unclear. The CDR3 has 11 amino acids. The V gene's germline CDR1 is LNHNV and CDR2 YYDKDF (reference sequence). V gave up 8 bases and J gave up 14 bases, with 18 bases separating them. The CDR3 nucleotides read TGTGCCACCGGCTTACCGGCGTTAGTATTCTTT. Residues: CATGLPALVFF.

This clonotype was recorded at least ten times. The rearrangement joins TRBV29-1 to TRBJ1-2; tentatively, D is TRBD1 (6 bases). The CDR3 is 13 amino acids. Trimming shortened V by 5 bases and J by 8 bases, and 18 bases separated the two germline ends. Germline V lookup: CDR1 SQVTM, CDR2 ANQGSEA. CDR3: CSVTPGAAGGYTF. DNA of the CDR3: TGCAGCGTTACGCCAGGGGCTGCTGGGGGCTACACCTTC.

The sample holds a few counts of this clonotype. The chain couples TRBV21-1 to TRBJ2-7. TRBV21-1 is a known pseudogene. This CDR3 is built from 17 residues. Written as DNA, the CDR3 is TGTGCCAGCAGCAAAGCTGGGATAGAATCCTTTACCTACGAGCAGTACTTC. Its translation is CASSKAGIESFTYEQYF.

This clonotype was detected a few times. The CDR3 region is CAIRQGSTNEKLFF. The CDR3 DNA is TGTGCCATCAGGCAGGGCTCAACTAATGAAAAACTGTTTTTT. The chain carries TRBV10-3 and TRBJ1-4; tentative D call: TRBD1 (5 bases). The V gene lost 6 bases and the J gene lost 0 bases, with 8 bases spanning the gap. Germline V lookup: CDR1 ENHRY, CDR2 SYGVKD. This CDR3 contains 14 residues.

This clonotype was observed a handful of times. The chain employs TRBV15 and TRBJ1-1; 12 bases are a match to TRBD1. The length of the CDR3 is 16 residues. Germline CDR1 LNHNV, CDR2 YYDKDF (reference sequence). Trimming removed 3 bases from V and 6 bases from J; junction bases left unmatched: 8. CDR3 amino acids: CATSRGQGAGYAEAFF. The CDR3, as DNA: TGTGCCACCAGCAGGGGACAGGGGGCCGGGTACGCTGAAGCTTTCTTT.

A few counts support this clonotype. This chain links TRBV12-3 or TRBV12-4 with TRBJ1-4, with 7 bases identical to TRBD1. This CDR3 has 14 amino acids. J gave up 4 bases and V 2 bases, and 1 base lay outside the gene matches. In DNA form, the CDR3 reads TGTGCCAGCAGTTTATGGGACAGTAATGAAAAACTGTTTTTT. This translates into CASSLWDSNEKLFF.

J is TRBJ2-3 and V is TRBV18, with D unresolved. CDR1 and CDR2 from the germline V gene are KGHSH and LQKENI. The CDR3 is 16 amino acids. Between the trimmed V and J ends, which lost 6 bases and 0 bases, there was a span of 16 bases. Here the CDR3 reads CASSPGVTSSTDTQYF. CDR3 in DNA: TGTGCCAGCTCTCCGGGTGTTACCTCTAGCACAGATACGCAGTATTTT.

V gene TRBV28 combines with J gene TRBJ2-3; unclear D gene. V shed 7 bases and J shed 2 bases, with 22 bases lying between them. The CDR3 has 17 residues. Germline V gene data show CDR1 as MDHEN and CDR2 as SYDVKM. This chain's CDR3 is CASILLVRIGPTDTQYF. CDR3 coding DNA: TGTGCCAGCATTCTCCTCGTGAGGATTGGACCCACAGATACGCAGTATTTT.

The CDR3 spells CASSVQGSTYEQYF. CDR3 nucleotides: TGTGCCAGCAGTGTCCAGGGCAGCACCTACGAGCAGTACTTC. The chain uses TRBV28 and TRBJ2-7, with D perhaps matching TRBD1 (5 bases). Germline V gene sequence: CDR1 MDHEN, CDR2 SYDVKM. The CDR3 length is 14 residues. V was trimmed by 5 bases and J by 2 bases, leaving 13 bases between them.

The V gene is TRBV5-1, the J gene TRBJ1-2, with D perhaps TRBD1 (6 bases). The germline V and J ends were trimmed by 0 bases and 4 bases, with 10 bases remaining between them. The CDR3 runs 14 residues. Germline assignment: CDR1 SGHRS and CDR2 YFSETQ. The CDR3: CASSLGGDIYGYTF. DNA of the CDR3: TGCGCCAGCAGCTTGGGGGGGGACATCTATGGCTACACCTTC.

This clonotype occurred a few times. The chain is built from TRBV28 and TRBJ2-7; weak D call: TRBD1 (8 bases). The CDR3 is made up of 12 amino acids. Germline loops: CDR1 MDHEN, CDR2 SYDVKM. Trimming shortened V by 6 bases and J by 6 bases, and 12 bases separated the two germline ends. The CDR3 spells CASRQGGREQYF. The CDR3, as DNA: TGTGCCAGCAGACAGGGGGGGCGCGAGCAGTACTTC.

This clonotype has a handful of counts. The chain links TRBV29-1 to TRBJ1-1; D possibly corresponds to TRBD1 (6 bases). CDR1 and CDR2 (germline): SQVTM, ANQGSEA. The ends were cut back, 0 bases at V and 7 bases at J, with 15 bases in the middle. The length of the CDR3 is 14 residues. The CDR3 loop is CSVEDRRGLGEAFF. The CDR3 nucleotides read TGCAGCGTTGAAGATCGGCGGGGGCTGGGTGAAGCTTTCTTT.

This chain uses TRBV19 with TRBJ2-2; a weak D match, TRBD2 (6 bases). This CDR3 region has 15 residues. The V end lost 7 bases, the J end lost 1 base, and 13 bases lay between the germline ends. In germline, CDR1 is LNHDA, CDR2 SQIVND (reference sequence). Here the CDR3 reads CASTTPTRNTGELFF. The CDR3 DNA reads TGTGCCAGTACCACACCGACTAGGAACACCGGGGAGCTGTTTTTT. The full variable domain, its missing parts supplied by reference TRBV19 and TRBJ2-2, is DGGITQSPKYLFRKEGQNVTLSCEQNLNHDAMYWYRQDPGQGLRLIYYSQIVNDFQKGDIAEGYSVSREKKESFPLTVTSAQKNPTAFYLCASTTPTRNTGELFFGEGSRLTVL.

The sample holds many counts of this clonotype. The chain employs TRBV28 and TRBJ1-3; D might be TRBD1 (5 bases). The CDR3 covers 18 residues. The V end was cut by 2 bases, the J end by 0 bases, with 17 bases between. Germline V gives CDR1 MDHEN, CDR2 SYDVKM. DNA for the CDR3: TGTGCCAGCAGTTTAATAGGCGTGATAGGGGTCTCTGGAAACACCATATATTTT. This translates into CASSLIGVIGVSGNTIYF. The variable domain in full, completed from reference TRBV28 and TRBJ1-3, reads DVKVTQSSRYLVKRTGEKVFLECVQDMDHENMFWYRQDPGLGLRLIYFSYDVKMKEKGDIPEGYSVSREKKERFSLILESASTNQTSMYLCASSLIGVIGVSGNTIYFGEGSWLTVV.

The chain is built from TRBV9 and TRBJ2-2; D is uncertain. The CDR3 length is 12 residues. The germline CDR1 and CDR2 sequences are SGDLS and YYNGEE. The V gene lost 0 bases and the J gene lost 8 bases, with 5 bases spanning the gap. The CDR3 spells CASSVGVGELFF. CDR3 nucleotide sequence: TGTGCCAGCAGCGTAGGGGTTGGGGAGCTGTTTTTT.

The chain links TRBV29-1 to TRBJ2-1; the match to TRBD2 covers 14 bases. CDR3 length: 15 amino acids. The germline V gene has CDR1 SQVTM and CDR2 ANQGSEA. V was clipped by 2 bases and J by 12 bases; unmatched bases: 9. CDR3 region: CSVEHTGTSGSTQFF. Written as DNA, the CDR3 is TGCAGCGTTGAACACACCGGGACTAGCGGGAGCACGCAGTTCTTC.

The table lists this clonotype with many counts. This rearrangement joins TRBV10-3 to TRBJ2-5; D is ambiguous. The germline V and J ends were trimmed by 7 bases and 3 bases, with 12 bases remaining between them. CDR3 size: 13 residues. Germline V gene data show CDR1 as ENHRY and CDR2 as SYGVKD. In DNA, the CDR3 is TGTGCCATCATCACCGGGCAGAAAGAGACCCAGTACTTC. Residues: CAIITGQKETQYF.

This clonotype was recorded a few times. The chain uses TRBV7-2 and TRBJ1-4; TRBD1 might be the D (5 bases). Trimming took off 3 bases at V and 1 base at J, with 9 bases between the two ends. CDR3 length: 15 amino acids. Germline CDR1 and CDR2: SGHTA and FQGNSA. The CDR3: CASSFSGGTNEKLFF. CDR3 nucleotides: TGTGCCAGCAGCTTCTCGGGGGGAACTAATGAAAAACTGTTTTTT.

The gene calls are TRBV20-1 and TRBJ2-7, with 11 bases that match TRBD2. The germline gives CDR1 DFQATT, CDR2 SNEGSKA (reference sequence). V gave up 1 base and J gave up 4 bases; unmatched junction bases: 6. The CDR3 extends over 15 amino acids. The CDR3 nucleotides read TGCAGTGCTAGAGCCGGGACTAGCGGACGTTACGAGCAGTACGTC. This encodes CSARAGTSGRYEQYV.

At least ten counts were recorded for this clonotype. J is TRBJ2-7 and V is TRBV29-1; TRBD2 matches 12 bases. CDR1 is SQVTM, CDR2 ANQGSEA, per germline. The CDR3 has 13 amino acids. V was clipped by 4 bases and J by 2 bases; unmatched bases: 0. This CDR3 is CSVGTSGAYEQYF. The CDR3, as DNA: TGCAGCGTTGGGACTAGCGGGGCCTACGAGCAGTACTTC.

The sample holds many counts of this clonotype. The CDR3 is CASTPGQVDEQYF. In DNA form, the CDR3 reads TGTGCCAGCACGCCGGGACAGGTGGACGAGCAGTACTTC. The gene calls are TRBV28 and TRBJ2-7; TRBD1 matches at 8 bases. This CDR3 region has 13 residues. Germline CDR1 MDHEN, CDR2 SYDVKM. The V segment lost 7 bases and the J segment 5 bases; nucleotides outside the gene matches: 7.

The table lists this clonotype with a few counts. V usage is TRBV7-2 and J usage is TRBJ2-5; tentative D call: TRBD1 (6 bases). The CDR3 sequence is 15 residues long. CDR1 and CDR2 from the germline V gene are SGHTA and FQGNSA. Deletions cut 0 bases from V and 1 base from J, with 9 bases between. This CDR3 reads CASSLARTVQETQYF. CDR3 nucleotide sequence: TGTGCCAGCAGCTTAGCGCGGACAGTCCAAGAGACCCAGTACTTC.

This clonotype came up a few times. The chain has TRBV5-1 and TRBJ1-1; 7 nucleotides agree with TRBD1. The V segment lost 7 bases and the J segment 1 base; nucleotides outside the gene matches: 10. CDR1 is SGHRS and CDR2 is YFSETQ in the germline V gene. CDR3 length equals 15 residues. For the CDR3, the DNA is TGCGCCAGCGGGAGAGACAGGGTCGGGAACACTGAAGCTTTCTTT. The encoded protein is CASGRDRVGNTEAFF.

V usage is TRBV20-1 and J usage is TRBJ2-1; TRBD2 is a possible D gene (5 bases). Trimming took 2 bases from V and 7 from J, leaving 18 bases between them. Germline CDR1 is DFQATT and CDR2 is SNEGSKA (reference sequence). The CDR3 loop spans 15 amino acids. CDR3 sequence: CSARKDSLVRNEQFF. The CDR3 nucleotides read TGCAGTGCTAGAAAGGACTCTTTGGTGAGGAATGAGCAGTTCTTC.

There are a few counts of this clonotype. The chain has TRBV11-2 and TRBJ2-3; 9 positions agree with TRBD2. V gave up 5 bases and J gave up 4 bases; unmatched junction bases: 13. The germline V gene has CDR1 SGHAT and CDR2 FQNNGV. The CDR3 runs 17 residues. DNA of the CDR3: TGTGCCAGCAGCGTAATCCCGGGACTAGCTTTCGCAGATACGCAGTATTTT. This sequence encodes CASSVIPGLAFADTQYF.